These T cell receptor beta chains were read from a single sample in a study of cytomegalovirus exposure and HLA in healthy donors. Clones were sequenced by immunoSEQ multiplex PCR, and TCRdb holds only the in-frame ones, with some missing. The sample yields about 120,000 clones, around 87% seen once. Sequences were obtained from PBMCs. The receptor set was obtained from a woman aged 18-35 years in good health and CMV-seropositive. CDR3s leave out the opening cysteine and the closing phenylalanine or tryptophan.

cdr3_aa: SAGGTKETQY
v_call: TRBV29-1
cdr3_length: 10
j_call: TRBJ2-5

cdr3_aa: ASSFLGLDTQY
v_call: TRBV7-3
cdr3_length: 11
j_call: TRBJ2-3

cdr3_aa: ASSNRVAQH
v_call: TRBV19
cdr3_length: 9
j_call: TRBJ1-5

cdr3_aa: ASSLARADYGYT
v_call: TRBV5-1
cdr3_length: 12
j_call: TRBJ1-2

cdr3_aa: ASSLDLGGGNEQF
v_call: TRBV5-4
cdr3_length: 13
j_call: TRBJ2-1

cdr3_aa: ASSSEAGTGRTSPLH
v_call: TRBV7-2
cdr3_length: 15
j_call: TRBJ1-6

cdr3_aa: AISGTGSYEQY
v_call: TRBV10-3
cdr3_length: 11
j_call: TRBJ2-7

cdr3_aa: ASSGRLAGDTGELF
v_call: TRBV5-4
cdr3_length: 14
j_call: TRBJ2-2

cdr3_aa: ASSIAFAAYNEQF
v_call: TRBV19
cdr3_length: 13
j_call: TRBJ2-1

cdr3_aa: SPGQGNEQY
v_call: TRBV20-1
cdr3_length: 9
j_call: TRBJ2-7

cdr3_aa: AISPFDRGNEQF
v_call: TRBV10-3
cdr3_length: 12
j_call: TRBJ2-1

cdr3_aa: AISESISGVGEQF
v_call: TRBV10-3
cdr3_length: 13
j_call: TRBJ2-1

cdr3_aa: ASSPSGRVNTQY
v_call: TRBV4-2
cdr3_length: 12
j_call: TRBJ2-3

cdr3_aa: ASSLGTGVNTGELF
v_call: TRBV11-2
cdr3_length: 14
j_call: TRBJ2-2

cdr3_aa: ASSSSNGAKETQY
v_call: TRBV18
cdr3_length: 13
j_call: TRBJ2-5

cdr3_aa: ASSPRGQGLGTYEQY
v_call: TRBV7-9
cdr3_length: 15
j_call: TRBJ2-7

cdr3_aa: ASSSPTSGGTDTQY
v_call: TRBV27
cdr3_length: 14
j_call: TRBJ2-3

cdr3_aa: ASRTTGRTYEQY
v_call: TRBV2
cdr3_length: 12
j_call: TRBJ2-7

cdr3_aa: ASSQVLRSGAYEQY
v_call: TRBV4-3
cdr3_length: 14
j_call: TRBJ2-7

cdr3_aa: ASSEGNAEAF
v_call: TRBV10-1
cdr3_length: 10
j_call: TRBJ1-1

cdr3_aa: ATQDYSNQPQH
v_call: TRBV10-3
cdr3_length: 11
j_call: TRBJ1-5

cdr3_aa: ASSLGGQVNNEQF
v_call: TRBV7-7
cdr3_length: 13
j_call: TRBJ2-1

cdr3_aa: ASSLSQGANTEAF
v_call: TRBV27
cdr3_length: 13
j_call: TRBJ1-1

cdr3_aa: ASSLAQASDTQY
v_call: TRBV7-9
cdr3_length: 12
j_call: TRBJ2-3

cdr3_aa: ASSFPAAPTGVEDYGYT
v_call: TRBV28
cdr3_length: 17
j_call: TRBJ1-2

cdr3_aa: ASRTTTDTQY
v_call: TRBV27
cdr3_length: 10
j_call: TRBJ2-3

cdr3_aa: ASSASLAEQF
v_call: TRBV19
cdr3_length: 10
j_call: TRBJ2-1

cdr3_aa: ASRPLGGRTQETQY
v_call: TRBV19
cdr3_length: 14
j_call: TRBJ2-5

cdr3_aa: AWSGPGERGSNQPQH
v_call: TRBV30
cdr3_length: 15
j_call: TRBJ1-5

cdr3_aa: ATKTMAEYTEAF
v_call: TRBV19
cdr3_length: 12
j_call: TRBJ1-1

cdr3_aa: ASSYRVSYEQY
v_call: TRBV27
cdr3_length: 11
j_call: TRBJ2-7

cdr3_aa: ASSQDRGSGRAYANEQY
v_call: TRBV4-1
cdr3_length: 17
j_call: TRBJ2-7

cdr3_aa: ASIPGEGDYT
v_call: TRBV19
cdr3_length: 10
j_call: TRBJ1-2

cdr3_aa: ASSSTSLGYNEQF
v_call: TRBV7-2
cdr3_length: 13
j_call: TRBJ2-1

cdr3_aa: ASSQAGGTDTQY
v_call: TRBV5-4
cdr3_length: 12
j_call: TRBJ2-3

cdr3_aa: ASSYYGGAYEQY
v_call: TRBV6-5
cdr3_length: 12
j_call: TRBJ2-7

cdr3_aa: AWSRLAGGFQETQY
v_call: TRBV30
cdr3_length: 14
j_call: TRBJ2-5

cdr3_aa: ASSRQGSEKLF
v_call: TRBV2
cdr3_length: 11
j_call: TRBJ1-4

cdr3_aa: ASSLIAGRGADTQY
v_call: TRBV7-2
cdr3_length: 14
j_call: TRBJ2-3

cdr3_aa: ASSPGLAGGSDEQF
v_call: TRBV7-9
cdr3_length: 14
j_call: TRBJ2-1

cdr3_aa: ASSHPADTQY
v_call: TRBV4-1
cdr3_length: 10
j_call: TRBJ2-3

cdr3_aa: ASSLGQANTEAF
v_call: TRBV5-6
cdr3_length: 12
j_call: TRBJ1-1

cdr3_aa: ASSRTGGYEQY
v_call: TRBV18
cdr3_length: 11
j_call: TRBJ2-7

cdr3_aa: ASSELRSSYEQY
v_call: TRBV6-1
cdr3_length: 12
j_call: TRBJ2-7

cdr3_aa: ASSPTRTAYEQY
v_call: TRBV7-9
cdr3_length: 12
j_call: TRBJ2-7

cdr3_aa: ASSLGQGDSRNTEAF
v_call: TRBV4-3
cdr3_length: 15
j_call: TRBJ1-1

cdr3_aa: ASLGAWPHYGYT
v_call: TRBV6-1
cdr3_length: 12
j_call: TRBJ1-2

cdr3_aa: ASSGDQGIGQPQH
v_call: TRBV7-9
cdr3_length: 13
j_call: TRBJ1-5

cdr3_aa: ASSVGGGRTTDTQY
v_call: TRBV9
cdr3_length: 14
j_call: TRBJ2-3

cdr3_aa: ASSIGRRRVNTEAF
v_call: TRBV19
cdr3_length: 14
j_call: TRBJ1-1

cdr3_aa: ASSYHKGAIS
v_call: TRBV19
cdr3_length: 10
j_call: TRBJ1-2